Sequencing of this T cell receptor (beta chain) was carried out in a study of beta chain features in type 1 diabetes (dated by TCRdb to the late 2010s). Background for the entire study: Mean age, gender distribution, total cell number and subset yield were not different between patients and healthy donors. Regulatory and stem cell-like memory subsets were obtained from only 8 patients and roughly eight healthy donors, while naive and central memory subsets were obtained from all 30 or so donors. A total of 107,917,701 sorted cells were examined across all samples, and the number of cells per subset was strongly correlated with RNA yield. In the study, recently diagnosed type 1 diabetes patients and matched healthy donors were compared on the TCRB repertoires of their sorted circulating CD4+ T cell subsets. The paper's findings and limits, for the study overall: Because the HLA sub-analyses included only small numbers of individuals, any influence of HLA type on TCRB rearrangement was left unresolved. PCR may preferentially amplify shorter templates, but because patient and control samples were amplified and corrected together, any resulting skew would affect both groups equally. At VDJ recombination sites, patients with type 1 diabetes made fewer insertions and deleted more nucleotides, a pattern implying thymic rearrangement abnormalities. Naive, central memory and regulatory TCRB repertoires appeared more similar among patients than among healthy donors. In all four CD4+ subsets, TCRB CDR3 length was moderately but significantly shorter in type 1 diabetes patients. Because cDNA rather than genomic DNA was sequenced, highly expressing activated cells could have been over-represented, although no difference in activation and CD3 levels was found between groups.

The entire amount of isolated RNA was reverse transcribed using the High Capacity cDNA Reverse Transcription Kit, so the sequenced TCRB transcripts were expressed ones. Naive, central memory and regulatory T cell samples underwent deep immunoSEQ sequencing, averaging about 3.57 million total reads per sample. Sorted cells were lysed in RLT buffer and RNA was extracted with DNase-treated RNeasy Micro or Mini kits, depending on cell number. Each cell subset was processed on its own to prevent cross-contamination, while patient and healthy donor samples were processed together. The immunoSEQ multiplex PCR was used to amplify TCRB sequences from cDNA, yielding 87-bp fragments that span the CDR3 region. Amplicons were sequenced on the Illumina HiSeq platform. On the study's bioinformatics: PCR bias was corrected computationally using synthetic template baselines, and reads within Hamming distance 2 were collapsed, with unmergeable singletons discarded. Reads were aligned to IMGT to assign V, D and J genes, CDR3 length, and insertions or deletions at six rearrangement sites. Within each subset, clonotype counts were normalized to the number of sorted cells before true diversity and Gini coefficients were calculated with the tcR R package. The overlap coefficient, calculated on TCRB nucleotide sequences, was used to quantify repertoire sharing. Out-of-frame TCRB sequences from naive cells were analyzed to stand in for the pre-selection repertoire. TCRdb holds this immuneACCESS table with in-frame rearrangements only. Some clones are missing; in checked studies, unresolved V genes explain under half, and the rest has no known cause. The DNA was the basis for D and trimming; V, J and clone size are from that table. The sample table contains some 660,000 clones; only one count was recorded for over 12% of them. In total, the top ten clones hold roughly 0.04% of the sample.

From each donor, a single peripheral blood sample of approximately 110 mL on average was drawn into heparinised tubes. Using a panel that included CD45RO, CCR7, CD25, CD127, CD95 and CD27, naive, central memory, regulatory and stem cell-like memory CD4+ T cells were sorted on a BD FACSAria II. A purity above 95% was achieved for all sorted populations. PBMCs were isolated right away by Lymphoprep density gradient centrifugation and were stained directly, without culture. So that batch effects would be minimized, each experiment stained and sorted samples in pairs, pairing one healthy donor with one patient. Regarding this clone: This receptor's antigen is unknown. Base qualities are not provided; no much larger clone lies one nucleotide away.

From the cysteine through the phenylalanine, the CDR3 covers 15 amino acids. The kept DNA is CDR3 alone, 45 bases in frame from the first base. The material sequenced was naive CD4+ T cells from blood. Reading the label with the study, this specimen's cell subset or site is: true naive CD4+ T cells. The sequence was obtained from a man aged 18 to 30 with type 1 diabetes. The chain employs TRBV1 and TRBJ2-7. TRBV1 represents a pseudogene. The CDR3 region has the sequence CTSSQSAGHAYEQYF. The bases read TGCACCAGCAGCCAATCCGCCGGCCATGCCTACGAGCAGTACTTC.